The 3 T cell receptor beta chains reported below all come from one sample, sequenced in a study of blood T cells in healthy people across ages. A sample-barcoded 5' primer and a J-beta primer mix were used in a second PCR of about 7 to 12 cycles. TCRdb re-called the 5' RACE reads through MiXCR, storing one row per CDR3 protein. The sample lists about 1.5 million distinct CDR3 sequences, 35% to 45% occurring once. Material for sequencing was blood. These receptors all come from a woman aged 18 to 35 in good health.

CDR3 sequence (DNA): TGTGCCAGCAGCCAATCCTGGACAGAACAGCCCCAGCATTTT. Translated: CASSQSWTEQPQHF. The V and J genes are TRBV4-2 and TRBJ1-5; D perhaps matches TRBD1 (6 bases). The CDR3 extends over 14 amino acids. Germline V gene data show CDR1 as LGHNA and CDR2 as YNFKEQ. V gave up 2 bases and J gave up 7 bases, with 12 bases separating them.

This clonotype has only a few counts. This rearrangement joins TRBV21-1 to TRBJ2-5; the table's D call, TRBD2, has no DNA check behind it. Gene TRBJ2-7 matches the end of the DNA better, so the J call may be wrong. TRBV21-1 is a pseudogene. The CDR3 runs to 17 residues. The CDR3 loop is CASSKLGGSGSSDEQYF. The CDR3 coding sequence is TGTGCCAGCAGCAAACTTGGAGGGAGCGGGAGTTCCGACGAGCAGTACTTC.

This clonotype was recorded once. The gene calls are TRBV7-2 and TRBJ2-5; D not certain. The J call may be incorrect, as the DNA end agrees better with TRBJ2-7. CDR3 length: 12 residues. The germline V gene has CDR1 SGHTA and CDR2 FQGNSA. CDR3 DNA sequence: TGTGCCAGCACCCCATCCCCCTCCGAGCAGTACTTC. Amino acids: CASTPSPSEQYF.